This T cell receptor (beta chain) was captured in a study of OX40 agonist ivuxolimab in advanced cancers. Germline lookup yields CDR1 KGHSH and CDR2 LQKENI. Trimming stripped 5 bases from V and 2 bases from J, with 5 bases between. The CDR3 is 12 amino acids. Clones were read by immunoSEQ multiplex PCR, and TCRdb kept only the in-frame ones, dropping some. In the table there are about 89,000 clones, roughly 91% of which are singletons. In regard to this clone: Additional DNA sequences in this sample encode the identical CDR3.

The chain couples TRBV18 to TRBJ2-3; the D is unclear. The TCR sequence derives from an adult with an advanced solid tumor such as melanoma, head and neck, liver or kidney cancer. Sequenced here: CD4+ or CD8+ T cells sorted from blood, sampled in a trial of the OX40 agonist ivuxolimab. The CDR3 here is CASSRSTDTQYF. CDR3 DNA: TGTGCCAGCTCAAGATCCACAGATACGCAGTATTTT.